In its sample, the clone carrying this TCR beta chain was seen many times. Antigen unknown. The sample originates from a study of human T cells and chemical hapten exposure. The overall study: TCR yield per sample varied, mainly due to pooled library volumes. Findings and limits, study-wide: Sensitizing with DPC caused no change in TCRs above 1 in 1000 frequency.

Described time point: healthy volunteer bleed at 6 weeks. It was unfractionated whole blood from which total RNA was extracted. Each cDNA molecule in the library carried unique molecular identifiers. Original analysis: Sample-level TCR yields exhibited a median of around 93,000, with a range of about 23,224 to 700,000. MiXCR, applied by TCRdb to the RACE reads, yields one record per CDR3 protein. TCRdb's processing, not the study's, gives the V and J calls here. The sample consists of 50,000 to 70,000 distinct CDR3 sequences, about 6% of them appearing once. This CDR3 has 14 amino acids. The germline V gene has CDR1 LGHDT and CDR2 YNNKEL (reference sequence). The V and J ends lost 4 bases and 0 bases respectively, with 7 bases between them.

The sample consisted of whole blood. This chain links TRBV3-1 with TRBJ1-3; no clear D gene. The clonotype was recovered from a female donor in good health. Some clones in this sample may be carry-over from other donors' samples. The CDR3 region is CASSPESSGNTIYF. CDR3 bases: TGTGCCAGCAGCCCGGAGAGCTCTGGAAACACCATATATTTT.